This T cell receptor beta chain came from a study of control samples from healthy donors and cancer patients (dated by TCRdb to the early 2020s). From cysteine to phenylalanine, the CDR3 is 12 amino acids long. The kept DNA is CDR3 alone, 36 bases in frame from the first base. CDR1 and CDR2 (LNHDA, SQIVND) derive from the germline V gene (reference sequence). Relative to germline, V is 6 bases shorter and J is 3 bases shorter, with 8 bases between their ends. Library preparation was by the immunoSEQ multiplex PCR assay. TCRdb obtained this table from immuneACCESS and retained in-frame rearrangements with V and J assigned. These tables miss some clones; where compared with another copy, unresolved V genes account for less than half of the shortfall, and the remainder is unexplained. This sample lists fewer than 100,000 clones; about 88% were detected once. Around 6% of the sample belongs to the ten largest clones.

On this clone: This clone's antigen is unknown. No per-base quality is available; no much larger clone lies one base away.

The sequenced sample consisted of blood. The rearranged segments are TRBV19 and TRBJ1-1; 5 matching bases give a weak D call of TRBD1. The origin of this receptor is a woman aged 45-60 years in good health. The base sequence is TGTGCCAGTAGCTGGGGCCACACTGAAGCTTTCTTT. Translated, it gives CASSWGHTEAFF.